This TCR beta chain emerged from a study of monozygotic twins with inflammatory bowel disease. TCRdb re-called the 5' RACE reads and gives one entry per CDR3 protein, without DNA. The sample's table shows approximately 330,000 distinct CDR3 sequences. In the case of this clonotype: Its target is not known.

Study-wide findings and caveats: Differing immunosuppressive treatments may have added variability to patient repertoires. Compared with healthy co-twins, IBD patients showed reduced TCRbeta repertoire diversity by inverse Simpson.

Germline V CDR1 and CDR2: SGDLS, YYNGEE. The length of the CDR3 is 14 residues. Sequences were obtained from blood. The chain uses TRBV9 and TRBJ2-3; lacking DNA, the TRBD1 call made by TCRdb goes unchecked. The receptor comes from a human donor with ulcerative colitis or Crohn's disease, or a healthy co-twin of an affected twin (not recorded which). CDR3 amino acids: CASSGPAGSDTQYF.